This TCR beta chain originates from a study of blood T cell repertoires in COVID-19. Here immunoSEQ multiplex PCR was the method, and the copy in TCRdb shows in-frame clones only, minus some. Here the sample spans some 120,000 clones, over 65% being singletons. The germline gives CDR1 SNHLY, CDR2 FYNNEI. Trimming at V came to 10 bases and at J to 1 base, leaving 14 bases not matched to a gene. There are 18 residues in the CDR3. The TCR was taken from a man aged 25-45 years with acute or convalescent COVID-19. The genes are TRBV2 and TRBJ2-2; 11 bases are shared with TRBD2. What was sequenced was peripheral blood. CDR3 DNA: TGTGCCATCATCAGTTATTTCGGGACTAGCGGGAACACCGGGGAGCTGTTTTTT. This translates into CAIISYFGTSGNTGELFF.